A single sample gave rise to the 27 T cell receptor beta chains below, sequenced in a study of cytomegalovirus exposure and HLA in healthy donors. The PCR had 60 Vbeta and 13 Jbeta primers. Method: immunoSEQ multiplex PCR; TCRdb's copy keeps in-frame clones and lacks some. This table has about 160,000 clones, around 84% appearing once. Sequencing was performed on PBMCs. The receptor source for this set is a boy aged 2 to 10 in good health and CMV-seronegative.

This chain uses TRBV11-2 with TRBJ2-2; D may be TRBD1 (6 bases). Germline CDR1 SGHAT, CDR2 FQNNGV. V lost 2 bases and J lost 14, with 12 bases in between. This CDR3 is built from 12 residues. CDR3 sequence: CASSLRDTGLFF. The CDR3 bases are TGTGCCAGCAGCTTAAGGGACACGGGTCTGTTTTTT.

This chain joins TRBV7-9 and TRBJ2-1; D gene unclear. CDR3 length: 12 amino acids. In germline, CDR1 is SEHNR, CDR2 FQNEAQ (reference sequence). The germline V and J ends were trimmed by 5 bases and 9 bases, with 11 bases remaining between them. The CDR3 DNA follows: TGTGCCAGCAGCGTATGGCCGGGTGAGCAGTTCTTC. It yields the protein CASSVWPGEQFF.

In its sample, this clone was seen a few times. CDR3 amino acids: CASTRDSYGYTF. CDR3 DNA: TGTGCCAGTACTCGGGACAGCTATGGCTACACCTTC. This chain joins TRBV19 and TRBJ1-2, with TRBD1 matching 7 bases. The germline CDR1 and CDR2 sequences are LNHDA and SQIVND (reference sequence). V shed 7 bases and J 4 bases; nucleotides not matched to a gene: 3. There are 12 residues in the CDR3. Combining the CDR3 with reference TRBV19 and TRBJ1-2 gives the whole variable domain DGGITQSPKYLFRKEGQNVTLSCEQNLNHDAMYWYRQDPGQGLRLIYYSQIVNDFQKGDIAEGYSVSREKKESFPLTVTSAQKNPTAFYLCASTRDSYGYTFGSGTRLTVV.

The V gene is TRBV7-8, the J gene TRBJ2-1; D is perhaps TRBD2 (6 bases). V was trimmed by 8 bases and J by 6 bases, leaving 17 bases between them. The CDR3 sequence is 14 residues long. Germline CDR1 reads SGHVS; CDR2 reads FQNEAQ. The CDR3 DNA sequence: TGTGCCAGCGAACTGTGGCGGGAAGGCAATGAGCAGTTCTTC. This translates into CASELWREGNEQFF.

This chain uses TRBV5-1 with TRBJ2-7; 7 nucleotides line up with TRBD1. The V and J ends lost 0 bases and 7 bases, in that order; junction bases with no gene match: 13. The CDR3 consists of 16 residues. Germline V gene lookup returns CDR1 SGHRS and CDR2 YFSETQ. The CDR3 DNA reads TGCGCCAGCAGCTTGGAGGGGGCTCCCCTCTATTGGGAGCAGTACTTC. Protein product: CASSLEGAPLYWEQYF.

The chain's CDR3 is CASSRLAGGGETQYF. The CDR3 DNA is TGTGCCAGTAGTAGACTAGCGGGAGGGGGAGAGACCCAGTACTTC. The chain combines TRBV19 with TRBJ2-5, with TRBD2 matching over 14 bases. Germline loops: CDR1 LNHDA, CDR2 SQIVND (reference sequence). The CDR3 has 15 residues. V shed 4 bases and J 4 bases; nucleotides not matched to a gene: 2.

J is TRBJ1-1 and V is TRBV27; D may be TRBD1 (6 bases). Deletions cut 4 bases from V and 0 bases from J, with 21 bases between. The germline CDR1 and CDR2 sequences are MNHEY and SMNVEV (reference sequence). The CDR3 sequence is 18 residues long. This chain's CDR3 is CASSSKQGSRLMNTEAFF. Written as DNA, the CDR3 is TGTGCCAGCAGTTCAAAACAGGGTTCCCGCCTAATGAACACTGAAGCTTTCTTT.

V is TRBV5-1 and J is TRBJ1-1; a possible D gene is TRBD1 (5 bases). CDR1 is SGHRS and CDR2 is YFSETQ in the germline V gene. Trimming pared 4 bases from V and 5 bases from J, leaving 15 bases between. The CDR3 covers 14 residues. The CDR3 nucleotides are TGCGCCAGCAGCCCCCGACAGACTTGGACTGAAGCTTTCTTT. Its translation: CASSPRQTWTEAFF. Complete variable domain (other parts from reference TRBV5-1 and TRBJ1-1): KAGVTQTPRYLIKTRGQQVTLSCSPISGHRSVSWYQQTPGQGLQFLFEYFSETQRNKGNFPGRFSGRQFSNSRSEMNVSTLELGDSALYLCASSPRQTWTEAFFGQGTRLTVV.

The chain uses TRBV6-4 and TRBJ2-7; 10 bases agree with TRBD1. This CDR3 comprises 13 residues. CDR1 is MRHNA and CDR2 is SNTAGT in the germline V gene. J lost 5 bases, V lost 5 bases, and 3 bases had no gene match. The CDR3 sequence: CASSQTGGHEQYF. CDR3 DNA sequence: TGTGCCAGCAGTCAGACAGGGGGCCACGAGCAGTACTTC.

V gene TRBV6-5 combines with J gene TRBJ2-2, with TRBD2 matching over 9 bases. Germline-derived CDR1 and CDR2 are MNHEY and SVGAGI. CDR3 length: 14 residues. The J segment lost 6 bases and the V segment lost 8 bases, leaving 7 bases of the junction unmatched. Here the CDR3 DNA reads TGTGCCAGCGGGGGGGCGGGAGGGGCCGGGGAGCTGTTTTTT. The encoded protein is CASGGAGGAGELFF.

This rearrangement joins TRBV28 to TRBJ2-5, with 7 bases matching TRBD1. The assigned J gene may be wrong: the sequence end matches TRBJ2-7 better. CDR3 length equals 13 residues. Germline values: CDR1 MDHEN, CDR2 SYDVKM. In DNA form, the CDR3 reads TGTGCCAGCAGTTTGGGACAGAACTACGAGCAGTACTTC. Its protein product is CASSLGQNYEQYF.

This clone was picked up one time. At one end the junction does not follow the germline gene, possibly because of a read error. Other DNA sequences in this sample translate to the same CDR3. The chain has TRBV28 and TRBJ1-6, with TRBD1 as a possible D gene (6 bases). Germline assignment: CDR1 MDHEN and CDR2 SYDVKM. The CDR3 loop spans 15 amino acids. The CDR3 DNA reads TGTGCCAGCAGTCCTCCGGGGACAATTAATTCGCCCCTCCACTTT. Translated: CASSPPGTINSPLHF.

About this clone itself: Other nucleotide sequences from this sample produce the same CDR3. V is TRBV6-1 and J is TRBJ1-3, with D unclear. Germline V gene data show CDR1 as MNHNS and CDR2 as SASEGT. The V end was cut by 2 bases, the J end by 2 bases, with 7 bases between. The CDR3 is 14 residues long. CDR3 DNA sequence: TGTGCCAGCAGTGAATCGGTACCTGGAAACACCATATATTTT. It codes for CASSESVPGNTIYF.

The V gene is TRBV7-9, the J gene TRBJ2-2, with 8 bases identical to TRBD1. The V segment lost 4 bases and the J segment 7 bases; nucleotides outside the gene matches: 5. Germline CDR1 SEHNR, CDR2 FQNEAQ (reference sequence). The CDR3 runs to 14 residues. The CDR3 DNA follows: TGTGCCAGCAGCTCTGGACAGGGTATCGGGGAGCTGTTTTTT. Residues: CASSSGQGIGELFF.

The chain carries TRBV29-1 and TRBJ2-5; 8 nucleotides agree with TRBD1. The better agreement between TRBJ2-7 and the DNA end casts doubt on the J call. CDR1 is SQVTM and CDR2 is ANQGSEA in the germline V gene. The CDR3 runs 15 residues. The CDR3 DNA is TGCAGCGCCGCCCCCGGGACAGGAGTAATCTACGAGCAGTACTTC. Encoded protein: CSAAPGTGVIYEQYF.

V gene TRBV5-4 combines with J gene TRBJ2-2; D perhaps matches TRBD1 (5 bases). The V and J ends lost 0 bases and 5 bases respectively, with 11 bases between them. Per germline, CDR1 SGHNT and CDR2 YYREEE (reference sequence). This CDR3 has 15 amino acids. CDR3 sequence (DNA): TGTGCCAGCAGCTTGGTAGGGGATTCAACCGGGGAGCTGTTTTTT. As protein: CASSLVGDSTGELFF.

This chain uses TRBV30 with TRBJ2-3; 8 nucleotides match TRBD2. In germline, CDR1 is GTSNPN, CDR2 SVGIG (reference sequence). The CDR3 runs 17 residues. V was clipped by 0 bases and J by 6 bases; unmatched bases: 14. The DNA for the CDR3 is TGTGCCTGGAGTGTGAGGGGAGACGCGGGGGGACCTGATACGCAGTATTTT. Translation gives CAWSVRGDAGGPDTQYF. The complete variable domain, with remaining parts taken from reference TRBV30 and TRBJ2-3, reads SQTIHQWPATLVQPVGSPLSLECTVEGTSNPNLYWYRQAAGRGLQLLFYSVGIGQISSEVPQNLSASRPQDRQFILSSKKLLLSDSGFYLCAWSVRGDAGGPDTQYFGPGTRLTVL.

The rearrangement uses TRBV29-1 and TRBJ1-1; TRBD1 might be the D (5 bases). This CDR3 region has 14 residues. The germline V and J ends were trimmed by 7 bases and 0 bases, with 15 bases remaining between them. Germline V gives CDR1 SQVTM, CDR2 ANQGSEA. The CDR3 DNA reads as TGCAGCGCCGGGACGGGGGGAGTGAACACTGAAGCTTTCTTT. Its protein product is CSAGTGGVNTEAFF.

The chain is built from TRBV4-1 and TRBJ2-1; TRBD2 matches 8 bases. CDR3 size: 17 residues. After removal of 1 base from V and 10 bases from J, the junction contained 15 bases not matched to a gene. CDR1 is MGHRA, CDR2 YSYEKL, per germline. The CDR3 is CASSQGSSGGARGEQFF. In DNA, the CDR3 is TGCGCCAGCAGCCAAGGATCGAGCGGGGGTGCTCGAGGGGAGCAGTTCTTC.

This clone came up once. The chain uses TRBV5-1 and TRBJ2-3, with D tentatively TRBD2 (7 bases). The CDR3 spans 15 residues. Per the germline V gene, CDR1 is SGHRS and CDR2 is YFSETQ. With 3 bases removed from V and 5 bases from J, the gap between germline ends came to 16 bases. The CDR3 nucleotides are TGCGCCAGCAGCTCCGCGGGGGCGCGCAAAGATACGCAGTATTTT. This encodes CASSSAGARKDTQYF.

This clone is a singleton in its sample. This sequence joins TRBV7-9 and TRBJ2-6; TRBD2 matches 8 bases. Trimming cost V 10 bases and J 0 bases; bases outside gene matches: 17. CDR3 length: 19 amino acids. Germline V gene sequence: CDR1 SEHNR, CDR2 FQNEAQ (reference sequence). The CDR3 DNA reads TGTGCCACCCCAGCTGACGACGGGGGGGCCTACTCTGGGGCCAACGTCCTGACTTTC. It codes for CATPADDGGAYSGANVLTF.

V is TRBV2 and J is TRBJ2-6, with 7 bases identical to TRBD1. The CDR3 is made up of 15 amino acids. The V and J ends lost 8 bases and 0 bases, in that order; junction bases with no gene match: 4. CDR1 and CDR2 from the germline V gene are SNHLY and FYNNEI. DNA of the CDR3: TGTGCCAGCGGACAGGAACCCTCTGGGGCCAACGTCCTGACTTTC. Amino acids: CASGQEPSGANVLTF.

DNA of the CDR3: TGCGCCAGCAGCTGGACAGGGTCGAACACCGGGGAGCTGTTTTTT. This sequence encodes CASSWTGSNTGELFF. This chain links TRBV5-1 with TRBJ2-2; TRBD1 aligns across 8 bases. Per germline, CDR1 SGHRS and CDR2 YFSETQ. J lost 0 bases, V lost 3 bases, and 1 base had no gene match. CDR3 length: 15 residues.

J is TRBJ2-7 and V is TRBV6-1, with D perhaps TRBD2 (5 bases). The CDR3 loop spans 15 amino acids. Germline CDR1 reads MNHNS; CDR2 reads SASEGT. Trimming stripped 6 bases from V and 2 bases from J, with 17 bases between. CDR3 protein: CASRTEDHLPYEQYV. The DNA of the CDR3 is TGTGCCAGCAGGACGGAGGACCACTTACCCTACGAGCAGTACGTC.

This clone was observed a few times. The chain is built from TRBV2 and TRBJ2-1, with D hard to call. The length of the CDR3 is 14 residues. V lost 3 bases, J lost 2 bases, and 8 bases lay in between. The germline V gene has CDR1 SNHLY and CDR2 FYNNEI. CDR3 bases: TGTGCCAGCAGTGATACTCTCACCTACAATGAGCAGTTCTTC. This codes for CASSDTLTYNEQFF. The variable domain in full, with the rest retrieved from reference TRBV2 and TRBJ2-1, is EPEVTQTPSHQVTQMGQEVILRCVPISNHLYFYWYRQILGQKVEFLVSFYNNEISEKSEIFDDQFSVERPDGSNFTLKIRSTKLEDSAMYFCASSDTLTYNEQFFGPGTRLTVL.

The gene calls are TRBV7-9 and TRBJ1-5, with D possibly matching TRBD1 (5 bases). The CDR3 is 14 residues long. Germline V gene lookup returns CDR1 SEHNR and CDR2 FQNEAQ (reference sequence). Trimming removed 3 bases from V and 3 bases from J, with 9 bases in between. This CDR3 reads CASSFQGLNQPQHF. As DNA, the CDR3 is TGTGCCAGCAGCTTCCAGGGCCTCAATCAGCCCCAGCATTTT.

The chain links TRBV28 to TRBJ2-7; 7 bases match TRBD2. From germline, CDR1 is MDHEN and CDR2 SYDVKM. Losses at the gene ends were 7 bases for V and 4 bases for J; bases not matched to a gene: 7. This CDR3 has 13 residues. CDR3 amino acids: CASNDGGLYEQYF. The CDR3 coding sequence is TGTGCCAGCAACGACGGGGGGTTATACGAGCAGTACTTC.